These 14 T cell receptor beta chains were all obtained from the same sample, sequenced in a study of CD8+CD57+ T cells in acquired aplastic anemia. Genomic DNA, the template, was used for profiling of the TCR beta VDJ and CDR3. TCRdb reanalysed the reads using MiXCR and keeps one entry per CDR3 protein. The sample consists of some 130,000 distinct CDR3 sequences, 41% of them appearing once. The material sequenced was sorted CD4+, CD8+, or CD8+CD57+ T cells (not recorded which) from PBMCs. The receptors originated from a human donor in good health, serving as a control.

As to this clonotype: It may be a read error: a sequence one base away is much more abundant. This chain uses TRBV5-6 with TRBJ1-1; unclear D gene. CDR1 is SGHDT and CDR2 is YYEEEE in the germline V gene. CDR3 length equals 13 residues. Trimming took 0 bases from V and 5 from J, leaving 8 bases between them. CDR3 amino acids: CASSLEARTEAFF. The CDR3, as DNA: TGTGCCAGCAGCTTGGAGGCTCGGACTGAAGCTTTCTTT.

The J gene is TRBJ1-2, the V gene TRBV29-1, with D possibly TRBD1 on 6 matching bases. The CDR3 spans 13 residues. In germline, CDR1 is SQVTM, CDR2 ANQGSEA. Trimming pared 4 bases from V and 6 bases from J, leaving 15 bases between. The CDR3 reads CSVGAGPGDGYTF. The CDR3 bases are TGCAGCGTTGGGGCAGGGCCAGGGGATGGCTACACCTTC.

In its sample, this clonotype was seen many times. The CDR3 sequence is CASSIKPGQGHGYTF. CDR3 DNA: TGTGCCAGTAGTATAAAACCGGGACAGGGCCATGGCTACACCTTC. This chain uses TRBV19 with TRBJ1-2; the match to TRBD1 covers 9 bases. The CDR3 is made up of 15 amino acids. Germline CDR1 reads LNHDA; CDR2 reads SQIVND (reference sequence). With 2 bases clipped from V and 6 bases from J, the junction kept 7 bases outside the gene matches.

Comments on this clonotype: A much larger clone lies a single base off, so this may be a read error. The missing conserved phenylalanine or tryptophan at the end of this CDR3 makes a read error likely. This chain connects TRBV12-3 or TRBV12-4 to TRBJ2-1, with D tentatively TRBD2 (6 bases). This CDR3 comprises 16 residues. V lost 3 bases and J 3 bases, leaving 15 bases between the germline ends. In nucleotides, the CDR3 is TGTGCCAGCAGTTTGTTTCGGGGGACGATCTACAATGAGCAGTTCCTC. Translating it yields CASSLFRGTIYNEQFL.

This clonotype has at least ten counts. This rearrangement joins TRBV12-3 or TRBV12-4 to TRBJ1-2; D call uncertain. The CDR3 is 13 residues long. Trimming left V 4 bases short and J 6 bases short, with 12 bases between. This CDR3 is CASSSRPAHGYTF. CDR3 nucleotide sequence: TGTGCCAGCAGTTCCCGTCCAGCGCATGGCTACACCTTC.

J is TRBJ2-2 and V is TRBV7-7; possible D gene TRBD1, 6 bases. The germline V and J ends were trimmed by 0 bases and 0 bases, with 14 bases remaining between them. The CDR3 is 18 residues long. CDR1 and CDR2 (germline): SSHAT, FNYEAQ (reference sequence). CDR3 in amino acids: CASSLAGTLRPNTGELFF. In DNA, the CDR3 is TGTGCCAGCAGCTTAGCCGGGACACTGCGTCCGAACACCGGGGAGCTGTTTTTT. The full variable domain, in which reference TRBV7-7 and TRBJ2-2 provide the parts outside the CDR3, is GAGVSQSPRYKVTKRGQDVTLRCDPISSHATLYWYQQALGQGPEFLTYFNYEAQPDKSGLPSDRFSAERPEGSISTLTIQRTEQRDSAMYRCASSLAGTLRPNTGELFFGEGSRLTVL.

There are many counts of this clonotype. The CDR3 DNA follows: TGTGCCAGCTCCACATCAGGGTTGGAGACCCAGTACTTC. This translates into CASSTSGLETQYF. The chain combines TRBV18 with TRBJ2-5; possibly TRBD1 for D (5 bases). This CDR3 is 13 amino acids long. The germline CDR1 and CDR2 sequences are KGHSH and LQKENI. The V end lost 6 bases, the J end lost 5 bases, and 13 bases lay between the germline ends.

This clonotype was counted between two and nine times. A read error may be the cause here, since a much bigger clone is one base away. This rearrangement joins TRBV7-2 to TRBJ1-3; no firm D call. CDR1 and CDR2 (germline): SGHTA, FQGNSA. The V end lost 1 base, the J end lost 3 bases, and 10 bases lay between the germline ends. This CDR3 has 15 amino acids. The CDR3 protein is CASSLGGLSGNTIYF. The CDR3 bases are TGTGCCAGCAGCTTAGGAGGCCTCAGTGGAAACACCATATATTTT.

The chain carries TRBV7-3 and TRBJ2-7; no clear D gene. The V and J ends lost 3 bases and 4 bases respectively, with 10 bases between them. Germline V CDR1 and CDR2: SGHTA, FQGTGA. The CDR3 consists of 13 residues. The CDR3 is CASSLDPRYEQYF. The CDR3 region has the DNA TGTGCCAGCAGCTTGGACCCCCGATACGAGCAGTACTTC.

This clonotype was recorded at least ten times. The chain carries TRBV19 and TRBJ1-3; D is unresolved. The V end was cut by 6 bases, the J end by 4 bases, with 13 bases between. CDR3 length: 14 residues. Per germline, CDR1 LNHDA and CDR2 SQIVND (reference sequence). In DNA form, the CDR3 reads TGTGCCAGTAGGTTGGGAGGGAGCGGAAACACCATATATTTT. Protein product: CASRLGGSGNTIYF.

This chain joins TRBV7-2 and TRBJ2-7; tentatively, D is TRBD1 (6 bases). Germline CDR1 SGHTA, CDR2 FQGNSA. Trimming cost V 0 bases and J 3 bases, with 9 bases left between them. The CDR3 runs to 14 residues. The CDR3 sequence: CASSLAGDIYEQYF. CDR3 nucleotide sequence: TGTGCCAGCAGCTTAGCAGGGGACATCTACGAGCAGTACTTC.

The chain is built from TRBV25-1 and TRBJ2-2; 9 positions match TRBD1. In germline, CDR1 is MGHDK, CDR2 SYGVNS. CDR3 length: 15 amino acids. The CDR3 is CAYGQGPLDTGELFF. CDR3 DNA sequence: TGTGCTTACGGACAGGGGCCACTAGACACCGGGGAGCTGTTTTTT.

This clonotype was seen at least ten times. The genes are TRBV19 and TRBJ1-6, with 11 bases fitting TRBD1. Germline V gene lookup returns CDR1 LNHDA and CDR2 SQIVND (reference sequence). This CDR3 is 15 amino acids long. V shed 4 bases, J shed 9 bases, and the junction held 5 bases outside the gene matches. The CDR3 region is CASSTGQGGSSPLHF. In DNA form, the CDR3 reads TGTGCCAGTAGTACGGGACAGGGGGGCAGTTCACCCCTCCACTTT.

V is TRBV2 and J is TRBJ1-5; D ambiguous. The CDR3 totals 14 residues. Trimming left V 5 bases short and J 4 bases short, with 12 bases between. Germline-derived CDR1 and CDR2 are SNHLY and FYNNEI. The CDR3 DNA reads as TGTGCCAGCAGTTACAACGGGGAGAATCAGCCCCAGCATTTT. Translating it yields CASSYNGENQPQHF. Drawing the rest from reference TRBV2 and TRBJ1-5, the complete variable domain is EPEVTQTPSHQVTQMGQEVILRCVPISNHLYFYWYRQILGQKVEFLVSFYNNEISEKSEIFDDQFSVERPDGSNFTLKIRSTKLEDSAMYFCASSYNGENQPQHFGDGTRLSIL.